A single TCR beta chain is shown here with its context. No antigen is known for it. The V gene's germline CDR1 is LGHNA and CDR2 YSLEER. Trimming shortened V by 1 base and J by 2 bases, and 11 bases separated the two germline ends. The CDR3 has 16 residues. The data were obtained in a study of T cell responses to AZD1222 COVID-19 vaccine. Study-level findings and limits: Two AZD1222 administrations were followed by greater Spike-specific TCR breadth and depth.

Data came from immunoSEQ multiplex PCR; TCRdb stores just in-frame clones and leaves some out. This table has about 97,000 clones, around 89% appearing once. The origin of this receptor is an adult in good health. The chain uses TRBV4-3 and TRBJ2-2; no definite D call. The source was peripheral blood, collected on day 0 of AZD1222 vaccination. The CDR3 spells CASSQGAKTNTGELFF. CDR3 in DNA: TGCGCCAGCAGCCAAGGGGCCAAGACAAACACCGGGGAGCTGTTTTTT.